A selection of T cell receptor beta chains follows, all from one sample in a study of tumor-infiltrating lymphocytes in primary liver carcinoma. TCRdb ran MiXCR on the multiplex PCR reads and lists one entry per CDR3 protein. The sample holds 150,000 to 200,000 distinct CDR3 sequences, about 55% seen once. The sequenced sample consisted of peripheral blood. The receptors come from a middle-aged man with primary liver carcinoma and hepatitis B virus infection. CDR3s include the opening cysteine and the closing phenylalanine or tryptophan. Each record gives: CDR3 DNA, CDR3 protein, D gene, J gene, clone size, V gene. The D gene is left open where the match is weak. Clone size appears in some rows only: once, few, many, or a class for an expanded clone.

DNA: TGTGCCAGCAGCAGGGGACGAGCCGCAGATACGCAGTATTTT
CDR3: CASSRGRAADTQYF
D: NA
J: TRBJ2-3
size: many
V: TRBV6-5

DNA: TGTGCCAGCAGTTACTCGTATCGGGACGGGCGGAACGAGCAGTACTTC
CDR3: CASSYSYRDGRNEQYF
D: NA
J: TRBJ2-7
size: few
V: TRBV6-6

DNA: TGCAACGTTGAAGAACCCGGCAGGCTGACCTACGAGCAGTATTTC
CDR3: CNVEEPGRLTYEQYF
D: NA
J: TRBJ2-7
size: NA
V: TRBV29-1

DNA: TGTGCCAGCAGGCTCGGTGGGAGGAGAGAAGAGACCCAGTACTTC
CDR3: CASRLGGRREETQYF
D: NA
J: TRBJ2-5
size: NA
V: TRBV7-9

DNA: TGTGCCAGCAGCTTTACTCAGGTCCCCTACGGCGGGGAGCTGTTATTT
CDR3: CASSFTQVPYGGELLF
D: NA
J: TRBJ2-2
size: NA
V: TRBV11-2

DNA: TGTGCCAGCAGTCCCTCGACAGGGAGGTTCGCTGAAGCTTTCTTT
CDR3: CASSPSTGRFAEAFF
D: TRBD1
J: TRBJ1-1
size: few
V: TRBV6-6

DNA: TGTGCCAGCAGCTACAACCCTAGCACAGATACGCAGTATTTT
CDR3: CASSYNPSTDTQYF
D: NA
J: TRBJ2-3
size: NA
V: TRBV5-6

DNA: TGTGCCAGCAGTTACCTGGGACTAGCGGCCCGAACCGGGGGAGAGGCCCAGTACTTC
CDR3: CASSYLGLAARTGGEAQYF
D: TRBD2
J: TRBJ2-5
size: once
V: TRBV6-6

DNA: TGTGCCATCAGTGAGTCGGGACAGGAGAACTATGGCTACACCTTC
CDR3: CAISESGQENYGYTF
D: TRBD1
J: TRBJ1-2
size: NA
V: TRBV10-3

DNA: TGTGCCAGCAGCTACCGCACCGGCCCCGGGACCCAGTACTTC
CDR3: CASSYRTGPGTQYF
D: NA
J: TRBJ2-5
size: NA
V: TRBV6-5

DNA: TGTGCCAGCAGCTTAGAAGGCAGGGACGCTTCCTATGGCTACACCTTC
CDR3: CASSLEGRDASYGYTF
D: NA
J: TRBJ1-2
size: NA
V: TRBV11-3

DNA: TGCGCCAGCAGCCAATCGATAACAGGAGATGAGCAGTTCTTC
CDR3: CASSQSITGDEQFF
D: NA
J: TRBJ2-1
size: NA
V: TRBV4-1

DNA: TGCGCCAGCACCATGACTAGCGGGGTTAATGAGCAGTTCTTC
CDR3: CASTMTSGVNEQFF
D: TRBD2
J: TRBJ2-1
size: NA
V: TRBV5-1

DNA: TGTGCCAGCACCCTAGGGTCGGCGGGAGTTAATGAGCAGTTCTTC
CDR3: CASTLGSAGVNEQFF
D: TRBD2
J: TRBJ2-1
size: few
V: TRBV12-3/TRBV12-4

DNA: TGTGCCAGCAGTTACGTAGGAGTTACTTTCCTTAGCACAGATACGCAGTATTTT
CDR3: CASSYVGVTFLSTDTQYF
D: NA
J: TRBJ2-3
size: few
V: TRBV6-6

DNA: TGTGCCAGCAGTTACAGAAGCACTAGCACAGATACGCAGTATTTT
CDR3: CASSYRSTSTDTQYF
D: NA
J: TRBJ2-3
size: NA
V: TRBV6-5